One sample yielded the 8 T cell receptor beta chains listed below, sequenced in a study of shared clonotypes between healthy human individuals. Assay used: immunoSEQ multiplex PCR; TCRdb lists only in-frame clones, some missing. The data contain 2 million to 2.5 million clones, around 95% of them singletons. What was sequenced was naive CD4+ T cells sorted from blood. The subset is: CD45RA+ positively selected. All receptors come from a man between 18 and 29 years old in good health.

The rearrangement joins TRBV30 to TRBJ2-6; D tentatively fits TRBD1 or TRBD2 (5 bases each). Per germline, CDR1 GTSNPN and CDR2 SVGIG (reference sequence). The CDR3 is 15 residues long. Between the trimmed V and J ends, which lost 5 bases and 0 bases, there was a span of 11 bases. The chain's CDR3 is CAWSPGSSGANVLTF. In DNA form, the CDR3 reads TGTGCCTGGTCACCAGGGAGCTCTGGGGCCAACGTCCTGACTTTC.

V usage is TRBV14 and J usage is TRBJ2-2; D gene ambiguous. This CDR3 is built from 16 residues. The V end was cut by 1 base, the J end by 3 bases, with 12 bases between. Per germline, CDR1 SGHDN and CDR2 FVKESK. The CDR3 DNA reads TGTGCCAGCAGCCAAGGGTATCCACGGGACACCGGGGAGCTGTTTTTT. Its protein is CASSQGYPRDTGELFF.

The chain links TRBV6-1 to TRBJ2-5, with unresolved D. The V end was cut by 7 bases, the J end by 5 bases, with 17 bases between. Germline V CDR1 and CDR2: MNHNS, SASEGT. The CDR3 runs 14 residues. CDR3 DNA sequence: TGTGCCAGCATCCCGGGCTCCCTTGGGGAGACCCAGTACTTC. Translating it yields CASIPGSLGETQYF.

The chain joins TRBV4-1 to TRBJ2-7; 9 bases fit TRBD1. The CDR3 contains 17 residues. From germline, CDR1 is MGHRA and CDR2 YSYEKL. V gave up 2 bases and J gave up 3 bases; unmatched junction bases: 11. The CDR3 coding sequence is TGCGCCAGCAGCCAATCCTCCGGGACAGGGAATCACTACGAGCAGTACTTC. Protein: CASSQSSGTGNHYEQYF.

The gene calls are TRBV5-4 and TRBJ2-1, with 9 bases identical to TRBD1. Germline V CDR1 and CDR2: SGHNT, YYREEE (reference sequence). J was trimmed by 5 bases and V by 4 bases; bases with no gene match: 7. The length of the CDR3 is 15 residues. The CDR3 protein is CASSNDRGWDNEQFF. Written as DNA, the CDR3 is TGTGCCAGCAGCAATGACAGGGGGTGGGACAATGAGCAGTTCTTC.

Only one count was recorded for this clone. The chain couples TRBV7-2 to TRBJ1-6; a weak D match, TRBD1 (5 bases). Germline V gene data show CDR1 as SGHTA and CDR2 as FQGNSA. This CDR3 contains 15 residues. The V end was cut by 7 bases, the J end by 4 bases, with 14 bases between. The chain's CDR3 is CASTEAGSYNSPLHF. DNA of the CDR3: TGTGCCAGCACCGAAGCAGGGAGTTATAATTCACCCCTCCACTTT. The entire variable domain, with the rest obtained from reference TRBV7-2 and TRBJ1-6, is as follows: GAGVSQSPSNKVTEKGKDVELRCDPISGHTALYWYRQSLGQGLEFLIYFQGNSAPDKSGLPSDRFSAERTGGSVSTLTIQRTQQEDSAVYLCASTEAGSYNSPLHFGNGTRLTVT.

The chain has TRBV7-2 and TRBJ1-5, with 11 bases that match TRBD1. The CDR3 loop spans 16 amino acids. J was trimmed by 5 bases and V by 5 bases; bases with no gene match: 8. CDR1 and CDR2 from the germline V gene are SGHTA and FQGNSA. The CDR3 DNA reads TGTGCCAGCAGCCTCGTCCCGGGACAGGGGGATCAGCCCCAGCATTTT. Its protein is CASSLVPGQGDQPQHF.

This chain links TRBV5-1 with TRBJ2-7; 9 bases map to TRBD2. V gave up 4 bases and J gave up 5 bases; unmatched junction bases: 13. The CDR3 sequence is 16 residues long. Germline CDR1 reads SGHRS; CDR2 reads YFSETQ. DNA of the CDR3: TGCGCCAGCAGCCGTGACGGCGGGGGGGCCAGCGACGAGCAGTACTTC. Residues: CASSRDGGGASDEQYF.